These 27 T cell receptor beta chains share one sample of origin, sequenced in a study of T cells in Graves' hyperthyroidism and ophthalmopathy. Amplification of TCR beta CDR3 regions used RNA as the template. A first-round RT-PCR of the TCR CDR3 used the HTBI primer set. A single record per CDR3 protein comes from TCRdb applying MiXCR to the multiplex PCR reads. This repertoire shows around 690,000 distinct CDR3 sequences, about 20% found once; its top ten account for approximately 30%. The sequenced sample was blood. Receptor source: a man aged 25-45 years with Graves' ophthalmopathy.

This sequence joins TRBV3-1 and TRBJ2-7; no clear D gene. CDR3 size: 11 residues. CDR1 is LGHDT, CDR2 YNNKEL, per germline (reference sequence). The V end was cut by 8 bases, the J end by 1 base, with 6 bases between. Here the CDR3 reads CASENSYEQYF. The CDR3 coding sequence is TGTGCCAGCGAAAATTCCTACGAGCAGTACTTC.

This clonotype was detected ten times or more. The chain combines TRBV28 with TRBJ2-5, with 14 bases matching TRBD2. Germline V lookup: CDR1 MDHEN, CDR2 SYDVKM. J was trimmed by 7 bases and V by 5 bases; bases with no gene match: 9. The length of the CDR3 is 16 residues. The CDR3 DNA reads as TGTGCCAGCAGTGGGACTAGCGGGAGTCTGCGGGGGACCCAGTACTTC. It yields the protein CASSGTSGSLRGTQYF.

This sequence joins TRBV30 and TRBJ2-2; perhaps TRBD2 as D (5 bases). Deletions cut 0 bases from V and 4 bases from J, with 15 bases between. The germline V gene encodes CDR1 GTSNPN and CDR2 SVGIG (reference sequence). The CDR3 has 16 amino acids. CDR3 sequence: CAWSVLDRDITGELFF. CDR3 sequence (DNA): TGTGCCTGGAGTGTACTAGATCGGGATATCACCGGGGAGCTGTTTTTT. Variable domain in full (rest from reference TRBV30 and TRBJ2-2): SQTIHQWPATLVQPVGSPLSLECTVEGTSNPNLYWYRQAAGRGLQLLFYSVGIGQISSEVPQNLSASRPQDRQFILSSKKLLLSDSGFYLCAWSVLDRDITGELFFGEGSRLTVL.

This clonotype occurred many times. The rearrangement uses TRBV11-2 and TRBJ2-3, with D maybe TRBD1 (5 bases). The CDR3 has 13 amino acids. CDR1 and CDR2 from the germline V gene are SGHAT and FQNNGV. Trimming took 11 bases from V and 0 from J, leaving 12 bases between them. The CDR3 reads CASWGGSTDTQYF. In nucleotides, the CDR3 is TGTGCCTCTTGGGGCGGTAGCACAGATACGCAGTATTTT.

This clonotype has ten or more counts. The V gene is TRBV6-1, the J gene TRBJ1-4; D is unresolved. This CDR3 contains 13 residues. The V gene lost 2 bases and the J gene lost 4 bases, with 5 bases spanning the gap. Germline V lookup: CDR1 MNHNS, CDR2 SASEGT. The CDR3: CASSERDNEKLFF. Written as DNA, the CDR3 is TGTGCCAGCAGTGAAAGAGATAATGAAAAACTGTTTTTT.

At least ten counts were recorded for this clonotype. The chain couples TRBV6-1 to TRBJ1-2, with TRBD1 identical over 10 bases. The junction had 2 bases not matched to a gene; V was cut back by 5 bases and J by 5 bases. Germline V gene sequence: CDR1 MNHNS, CDR2 SASEGT. CDR3 size: 13 residues. CDR3 coding DNA: TGTGCCAGCAGTTCGGGACAGGGGTATGGCTACACCTTC. Protein: CASSSGQGYGYTF.

This clonotype was observed a handful of times. Here the CDR3 reads CASGRTELEQYF. In DNA, the CDR3 is TGTGCCAGCGGGAGGACAGAACTCGAGCAGTACTTC. J is TRBJ2-7 and V is TRBV6-1; D possibly matches TRBD1 or TRBD2 (6 bases each). V was pared by 8 bases and J by 6 bases, with 14 bases between. Germline CDR1 reads MNHNS; CDR2 reads SASEGT. The CDR3 has 12 amino acids.

This clonotype occurred a few times. The chain employs TRBV7-9 and TRBJ2-1, with 14 bases matching TRBD2. Germline-derived CDR1 and CDR2 are SEHNR and FQNEAQ (reference sequence). The CDR3 is 16 amino acids. The junction had 4 bases not matched to a gene; V was cut back by 1 base and J by 8 bases. The CDR3 nucleotides read TGTGCCAGCAGCTTAGGGGGGACTAGCGGGAGTGATGAGCAGTTCTTC. Protein: CASSLGGTSGSDEQFF.

There are many counts of this clonotype. The chain employs TRBV12-3 or TRBV12-4 and TRBJ2-3, with 7 bases matching TRBD2. V was pared by 7 bases and J by 3 bases, with 10 bases of the junction left unmatched. The CDR3 consists of 15 residues. The CDR3 DNA follows: TGTGCCAGCAAACTGCTGACTAGCCGAACAGATACGCAGTATTTT. This translates into CASKLLTSRTDTQYF.

Concerning this clonotype itself: A much larger clone differs from this one at a single base, so this may be a read error. This chain joins TRBV11-2 and TRBJ2-2; maybe TRBD1 (6 bases). This CDR3 is 15 amino acids long. The V end was cut by 7 bases, the J end by 5 bases, with 17 bases between. Germline assignment: CDR1 SGHAT and CDR2 FQNNGV. The CDR3 DNA reads as TGTGCCAGCAACCCCCGCCGACAGGAAACCGGGGAGCTGTTTTTT. Residues: CASNPRRQETGELFF.

This clonotype was picked up many times. This sequence joins TRBV2 and TRBJ2-4; 8 bases fit TRBD2. The CDR3 covers 17 residues. CDR1 and CDR2 (germline): SNHLY, FYNNEI. J gave up 1 base and V 6 bases, and 11 bases lay outside the gene matches. CDR3 in amino acids: CASRGAAGDGAKNIQYF. CDR3 coding DNA: TGTGCCAGCAGGGGGGCAGCGGGAGATGGGGCCAAAAACATTCAGTACTTC.

This clonotype was detected a few times. This rearrangement joins TRBV6-1 to TRBJ1-5; D is possibly TRBD1 (6 bases). The V end was cut by 0 bases, the J end by 5 bases, with 11 bases between. Germline V gene data show CDR1 as MNHNS and CDR2 as SASEGT. CDR3 length: 15 residues. CDR3 in amino acids: CASSEAGDTDQPQHF. The CDR3 nucleotides are TGTGCCAGCAGTGAAGCGGGGGACACAGATCAGCCCCAGCATTTT.

The rearrangement uses TRBV12-3 or TRBV12-4 and TRBJ2-1; tentative D call: TRBD2 (5 bases). V was clipped by 7 bases and J by 2 bases, with 15 bases between them. The CDR3 contains 15 residues. The CDR3 bases are TGTGCCAGCAATCGAGGAGGAACGACCTACAATGAGCAGTTCTTC. Translated, it gives CASNRGGTTYNEQFF.

This clonotype has at least ten counts. This sequence joins TRBV18 and TRBJ1-1; no clear D gene. Germline assignment: CDR1 KGHSH and CDR2 LQKENI. Trimming removed 1 base from V and 1 base from J, with 10 bases in between. This CDR3 has 15 residues. CDR3 amino acids: CASSPQEQQNTEAFF. As DNA, the CDR3 is TGTGCCAGCTCACCACAAGAACAGCAGAACACTGAAGCTTTCTTT.

This clonotype turned up a few times. V usage is TRBV6-2 or TRBV6-3 and J usage is TRBJ2-5; TRBD1 aligns across 8 bases. CDR1 is MNHEY and CDR2 is SVGEGT in the germline V gene. With 1 base clipped from V and 5 bases from J, the junction kept 6 bases outside the gene matches. This CDR3 comprises 15 residues. CDR3 coding DNA: TGTGCCAGCAGTTACTACCAGACAGGGGATGAGACCCAGTACTTC. As protein: CASSYYQTGDETQYF.

This clonotype was picked up a small number of times. The chain has TRBV27 and TRBJ2-1; 7 positions agree with TRBD2. The CDR3 is 14 amino acids. Germline-derived CDR1 and CDR2 are MNHEY and SMNVEV (reference sequence). V gave up 7 bases and J gave up 7 bases; unmatched junction bases: 10. Here the CDR3 reads CASKPSGRRNEQFF. The CDR3 DNA follows: TGTGCCAGCAAACCTAGCGGACGTCGTAATGAGCAGTTCTTC.

This clonotype was picked up a small number of times. The rearrangement uses TRBV28 and TRBJ2-7; D is perhaps TRBD1 (6 bases). Between the trimmed V and J ends, which lost 5 bases and 3 bases, there was a span of 17 bases. The germline gives CDR1 MDHEN, CDR2 SYDVKM. This CDR3 comprises 15 residues. For the CDR3, the DNA is TGTGCCAGCAGTGAACAGGGTCTGACTAACTACGAGCAGTACTTC. As protein: CASSEQGLTNYEQYF.

In this sample, this clonotype turned up a few times. The V and J genes are TRBV5-1 and TRBJ2-1; 10 bases agree with TRBD2. This CDR3 has 16 residues. The germline CDR1 and CDR2 sequences are SGHRS and YFSETQ. Losses at the gene ends were 0 bases for V and 4 bases for J; bases not matched to a gene: 4. Here the CDR3 DNA reads TGCGCCAGCAGCTTGGCTCCAGCGGGAGGGTACAATGAGCAGTTCTTC. Its translation: CASSLAPAGGYNEQFF. Together with reference TRBV5-1 and TRBJ2-1, the CDR3 gives the full variable domain: KAGVTQTPRYLIKTRGQQVTLSCSPISGHRSVSWYQQTPGQGLQFLFEYFSETQRNKGNFPGRFSGRQFSNSRSEMNVSTLELGDSALYLCASSLAPAGGYNEQFFGPGTRLTVL.

This clonotype has just a few counts. This sequence joins TRBV27 and TRBJ2-7, with D perhaps TRBD2 (5 bases). The V gene's germline CDR1 is MNHEY and CDR2 SMNVEV (reference sequence). Trimming removed 0 bases from V and 3 bases from J, with 12 bases in between. This CDR3 has 15 amino acids. The CDR3 region is CASSLSRVRHYEQYF. DNA of the CDR3: TGTGCCAGCAGTTTATCGAGGGTCCGGCACTACGAGCAGTACTTC.

This clonotype occurred a few times. The chain is built from TRBV6-1 and TRBJ2-7, with 10 nucleotides matching TRBD2. Trimming at V came to 4 bases and at J to 3 bases, leaving 3 bases not matched to a gene. Per the germline V gene, CDR1 is MNHNS and CDR2 is SASEGT. The length of the CDR3 is 14 residues. The CDR3 DNA sequence: TGTGCCAGCAGTGCTACTAGCGGGGTCTACGAGCAGTACTTC. Translation: CASSATSGVYEQYF.

The chain combines TRBV7-8 with TRBJ1-4; TRBD1 matches 12 bases. V gave up 5 bases and J gave up 2 bases; unmatched junction bases: 9. The CDR3 length is 18 residues. Germline CDR1 reads SGHVS; CDR2 reads FQNEAQ. CDR3 loop: CASSDRDRGRLTNEKLFF. The CDR3 DNA follows: TGTGCCAGCAGCGACCGGGACAGGGGGCGACTCACTAATGAAAAACTGTTTTTT.

This clonotype was detected many times. This chain uses TRBV12-3 or TRBV12-4 with TRBJ2-3; the D is unclear. The CDR3 is 14 amino acids. Trimming cost V 2 bases and J 4 bases, with 10 bases left between them. DNA of the CDR3: TGTGCCAGCAGTTTAAGGGTCCAGGCAGATACGCAGTATTTT. The encoded protein is CASSLRVQADTQYF.

This clonotype was seen only once. The chain employs TRBV5-1 and TRBJ2-1, with 11 bases aligning to TRBD2. The germline gives CDR1 SGHRS, CDR2 YFSETQ. Germline trimming cut 1 base from V and 8 bases from J; bases unmatched to any gene: 23. CDR3 length: 21 residues. The CDR3 nucleotides are TGCGCCAGCAGCTTGTTGGGACACCAAAAGTTACTAGCGGGAGTTAGGGATGAGCAGTTCTTC. Translating gives CASSLLGHQKLLAGVRDEQFF.

This clonotype was picked up a small number of times. The chain is built from TRBV6-5 and TRBJ2-6; the D is unclear. Germline V gene lookup returns CDR1 MNHEY and CDR2 SVGAGI. The V and J ends lost 1 base and 0 bases respectively, with 4 bases between them. The CDR3 length is 15 residues. The CDR3 nucleotides read TGTGCCAGCAGTTACTACGGCTCTGGGGCCAACGTCCTGACTTTC. It translates to CASSYYGSGANVLTF.

The genes are TRBV20-1 and TRBJ1-2; possible D gene TRBD1, 5 bases. The V gene's germline CDR1 is DFQATT and CDR2 SNEGSKA (reference sequence). The length of the CDR3 is 14 residues. Trimming stripped 6 bases from V and 2 bases from J, with 16 bases between. CDR3 sequence reads: CSAYPSGVNYGYTF. For the CDR3, the DNA is TGCAGTGCCTACCCGTCGGGGGTAAACTATGGCTACACCTTC.

This clonotype showed up just a few times. J is TRBJ2-3 and V is TRBV20-1, with 7 bases identical to TRBD2. This CDR3 has 15 residues. V trimming: 6 bases; J trimming: 1 base; junction bases outside the gene matches: 10. CDR1 and CDR2 from the germline V gene are DFQATT and SNEGSKA (reference sequence). For the CDR3, the DNA is TGCAGTGCCTATGCGTCCGGGAGGCGCACAGATACGCAGTATTTT. It codes for CSAYASGRRTDTQYF.

Details on this clonotype: Since no conserved phenylalanine or tryptophan closes the CDR3, a read error is the likely cause. The rearrangement links TRBV7-9 to TRBJ2-1, with D possibly being TRBD2 (6 bases). This CDR3 contains 16 residues. CDR1 is SEHNR, CDR2 FQNEAQ, per germline (reference sequence). Trimming shortened V by 5 bases and J by 0 bases, and 14 bases separated the two germline ends. Written as DNA, the CDR3 is TGTGCCAGCAGCGGGGACTTGGAAAGCTCCTACAATGAGCAGTTCTCC. It is translated as CASSGDLESSYNEQFS.